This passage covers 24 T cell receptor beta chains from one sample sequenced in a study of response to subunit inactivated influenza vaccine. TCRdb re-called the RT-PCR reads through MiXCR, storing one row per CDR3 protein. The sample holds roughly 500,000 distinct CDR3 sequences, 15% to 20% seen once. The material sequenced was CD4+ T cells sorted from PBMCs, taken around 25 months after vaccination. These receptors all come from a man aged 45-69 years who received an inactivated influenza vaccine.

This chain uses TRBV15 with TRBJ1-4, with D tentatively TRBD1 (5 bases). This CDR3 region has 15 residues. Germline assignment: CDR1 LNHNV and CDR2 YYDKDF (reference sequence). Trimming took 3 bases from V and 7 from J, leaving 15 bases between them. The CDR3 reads CATSSYREGSEKLFF. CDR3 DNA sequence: TGTGCCACCAGCAGCTATCGTGAGGGGTCTGAAAAACTGTTTTTT.

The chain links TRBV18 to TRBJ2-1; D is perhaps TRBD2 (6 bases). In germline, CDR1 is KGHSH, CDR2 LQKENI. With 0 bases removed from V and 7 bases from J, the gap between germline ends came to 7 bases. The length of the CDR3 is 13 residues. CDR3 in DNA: TGTGCCAGCTCACCACCGGCGGGGAATGAGCAGTTCTTC. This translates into CASSPPAGNEQFF.

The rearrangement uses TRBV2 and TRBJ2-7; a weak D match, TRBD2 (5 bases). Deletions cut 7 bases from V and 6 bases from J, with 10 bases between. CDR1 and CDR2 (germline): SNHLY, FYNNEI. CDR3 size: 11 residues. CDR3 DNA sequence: TGTGCCAGCAAGGAAGAGGGCGAGCAGTACTTC. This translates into CASKEEGEQYF. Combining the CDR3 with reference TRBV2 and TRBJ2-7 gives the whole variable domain EPEVTQTPSHQVTQMGQEVILRCVPISNHLYFYWYRQILGQKVEFLVSFYNNEISEKSEIFDDQFSVERPDGSNFTLKIRSTKLEDSAMYFCASKEEGEQYFGPGTRLTVT.

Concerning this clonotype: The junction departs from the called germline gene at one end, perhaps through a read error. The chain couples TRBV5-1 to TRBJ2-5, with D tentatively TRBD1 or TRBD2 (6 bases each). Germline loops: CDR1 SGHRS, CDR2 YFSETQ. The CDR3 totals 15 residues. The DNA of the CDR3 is TGCGCCAGCAGCTTGAGGGGGGCGCTCCAAGAGACCCAGTGCTTC. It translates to CASSLRGALQETQCF.

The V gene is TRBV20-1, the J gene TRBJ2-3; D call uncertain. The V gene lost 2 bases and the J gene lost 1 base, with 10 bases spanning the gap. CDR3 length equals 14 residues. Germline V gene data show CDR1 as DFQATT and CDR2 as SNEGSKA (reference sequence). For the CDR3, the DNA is TGCAGTGCTAGATCCCCGACGGGCACAGATACGCAGTATTTT. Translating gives CSARSPTGTDTQYF.

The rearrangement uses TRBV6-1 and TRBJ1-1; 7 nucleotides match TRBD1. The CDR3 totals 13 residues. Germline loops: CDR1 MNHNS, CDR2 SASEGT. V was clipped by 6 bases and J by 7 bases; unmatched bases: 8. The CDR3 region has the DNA TGTGCCAGCAGCTCCAGGGGGAATAATGAAGCTTTCTTT. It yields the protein CASSSRGNNEAFF.

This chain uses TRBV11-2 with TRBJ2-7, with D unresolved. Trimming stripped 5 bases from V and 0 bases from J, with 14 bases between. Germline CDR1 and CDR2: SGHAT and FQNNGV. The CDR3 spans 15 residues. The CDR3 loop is CASSKPLTSSYEQYF. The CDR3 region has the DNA TGTGCCAGCAGCAAACCCCTGACGAGCTCCTACGAGCAGTACTTC.

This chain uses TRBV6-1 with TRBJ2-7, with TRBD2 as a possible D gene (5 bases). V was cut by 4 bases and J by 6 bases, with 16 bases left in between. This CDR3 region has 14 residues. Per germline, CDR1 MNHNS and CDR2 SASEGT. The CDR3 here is CASSVQAGNAEQYF. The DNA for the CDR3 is TGTGCCAGCAGTGTCCAGGCGGGCAATGCCGAGCAGTACTTC.

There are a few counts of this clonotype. CDR3 residues: CATSRDLGAHEQYF. The CDR3 nucleotides read TGTGCCACCAGCAGAGATCTAGGGGCACACGAGCAGTACTTC. The chain is built from TRBV15 and TRBJ2-7; a possible D gene is TRBD1 (5 bases). This CDR3 has 14 residues. Germline CDR1 is LNHNV and CDR2 is YYDKDF (reference sequence). The germline V and J ends were trimmed by 0 bases and 5 bases, with 11 bases remaining between them.

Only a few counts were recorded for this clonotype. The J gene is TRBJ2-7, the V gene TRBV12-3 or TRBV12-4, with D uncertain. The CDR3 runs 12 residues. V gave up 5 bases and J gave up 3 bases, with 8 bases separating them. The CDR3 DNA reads TGTGCCAGCAGTCAAAGCATCTACGAGCAGTACTTC. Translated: CASSQSIYEQYF.

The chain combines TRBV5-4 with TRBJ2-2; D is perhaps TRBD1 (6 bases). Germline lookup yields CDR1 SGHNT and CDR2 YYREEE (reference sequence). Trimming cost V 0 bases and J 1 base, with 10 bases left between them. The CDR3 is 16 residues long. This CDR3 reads CASSLDGRGNTGELFF. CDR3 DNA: TGTGCCAGCAGCTTGGATGGCAGGGGGAACACCGGGGAGCTGTTTTTT.

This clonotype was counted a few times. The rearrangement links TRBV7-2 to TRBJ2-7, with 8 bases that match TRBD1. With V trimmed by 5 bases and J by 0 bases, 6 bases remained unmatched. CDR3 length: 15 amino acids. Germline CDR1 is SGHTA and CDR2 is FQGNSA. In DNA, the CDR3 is TGTGCCAGCAGCAAGCCCGGGACAGGCTCCTACGAGCAGTACTTC. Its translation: CASSKPGTGSYEQYF.

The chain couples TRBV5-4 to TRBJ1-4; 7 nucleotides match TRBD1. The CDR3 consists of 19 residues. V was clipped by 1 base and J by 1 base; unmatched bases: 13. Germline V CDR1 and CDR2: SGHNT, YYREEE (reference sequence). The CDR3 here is CASSLYWRGRDRTNEKLFF. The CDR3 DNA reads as TGTGCCAGCAGCTTGTATTGGAGGGGGCGGGATCGAACTAATGAAAAACTGTTTTTT.

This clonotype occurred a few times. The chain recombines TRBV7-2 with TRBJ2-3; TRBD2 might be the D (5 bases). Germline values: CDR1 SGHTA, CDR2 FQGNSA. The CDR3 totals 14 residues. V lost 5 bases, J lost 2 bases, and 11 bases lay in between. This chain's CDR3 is CASSTDGNTDTQYF. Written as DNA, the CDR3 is TGTGCCAGCAGCACGGACGGGAACACAGATACGCAGTATTTT.

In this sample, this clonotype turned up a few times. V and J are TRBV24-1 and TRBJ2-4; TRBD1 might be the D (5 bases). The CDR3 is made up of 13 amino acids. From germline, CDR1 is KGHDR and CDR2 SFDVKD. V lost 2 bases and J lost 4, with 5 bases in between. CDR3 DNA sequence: TGTGCCACCAGTGATTCAGGGAAAAACATTCAGTACTTC. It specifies CATSDSGKNIQYF.

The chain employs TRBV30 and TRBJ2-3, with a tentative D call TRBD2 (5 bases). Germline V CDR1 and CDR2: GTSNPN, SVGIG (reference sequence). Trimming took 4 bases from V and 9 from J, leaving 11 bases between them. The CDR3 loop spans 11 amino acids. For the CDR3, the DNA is TGTGCCTGGATGCCTTCGGGGACGCAGTATTTT. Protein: CAWMPSGTQYF.

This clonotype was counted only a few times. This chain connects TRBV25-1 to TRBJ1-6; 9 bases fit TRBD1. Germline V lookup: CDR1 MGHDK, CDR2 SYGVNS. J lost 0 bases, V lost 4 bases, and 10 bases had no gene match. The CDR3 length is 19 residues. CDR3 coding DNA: TGTGCCAGCAGTGGACCGGGACAGGGCCAGCCCTCCTATAATTCACCCCTCCACTTT. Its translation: CASSGPGQGQPSYNSPLHF.

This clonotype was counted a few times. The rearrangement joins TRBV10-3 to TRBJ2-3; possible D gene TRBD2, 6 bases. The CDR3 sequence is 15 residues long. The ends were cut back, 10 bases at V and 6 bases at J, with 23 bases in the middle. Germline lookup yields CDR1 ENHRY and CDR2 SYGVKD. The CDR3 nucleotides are TGTGCCACCTGGAGCCGGGACTCGGCGGGGGATACGCAGTATTTT. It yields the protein CATWSRDSAGDTQYF.

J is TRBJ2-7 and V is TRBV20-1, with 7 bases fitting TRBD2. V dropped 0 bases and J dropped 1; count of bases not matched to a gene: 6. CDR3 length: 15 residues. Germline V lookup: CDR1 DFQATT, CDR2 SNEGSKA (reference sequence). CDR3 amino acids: CSAREFGRGSYEQYF. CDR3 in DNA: TGCAGTGCTAGAGAGTTTGGGCGGGGGTCCTACGAGCAGTACTTC.

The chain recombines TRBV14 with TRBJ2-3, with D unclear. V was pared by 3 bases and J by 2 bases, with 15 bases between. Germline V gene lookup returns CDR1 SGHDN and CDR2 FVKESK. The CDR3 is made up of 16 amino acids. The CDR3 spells CASSQPGLRTTDTQYF. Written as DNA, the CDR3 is TGTGCCAGCAGCCAGCCCGGGCTTCGGACCACAGATACGCAGTATTTT.

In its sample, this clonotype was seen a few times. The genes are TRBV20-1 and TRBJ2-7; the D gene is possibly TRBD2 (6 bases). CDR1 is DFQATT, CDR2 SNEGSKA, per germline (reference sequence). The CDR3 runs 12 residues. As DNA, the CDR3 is TGCAGGACCGGGCCAAAGGGACTCGAGCAGTACTTC. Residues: CRTGPKGLEQYF.

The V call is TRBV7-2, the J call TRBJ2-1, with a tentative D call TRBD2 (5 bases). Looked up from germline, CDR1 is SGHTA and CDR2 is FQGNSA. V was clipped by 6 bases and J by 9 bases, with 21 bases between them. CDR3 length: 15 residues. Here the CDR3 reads CASSKEGGLSGEQFF. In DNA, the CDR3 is TGTGCCAGCAGTAAAGAAGGCGGGCTAAGCGGTGAGCAGTTCTTC.

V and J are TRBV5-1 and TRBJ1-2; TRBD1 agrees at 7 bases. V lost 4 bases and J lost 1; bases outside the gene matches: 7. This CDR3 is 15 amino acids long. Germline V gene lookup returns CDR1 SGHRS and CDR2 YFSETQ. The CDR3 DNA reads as TGCGCCAGCAGCAGTAGACAGGGAAATAACTATGGCTACACCTTC. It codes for CASSSRQGNNYGYTF.

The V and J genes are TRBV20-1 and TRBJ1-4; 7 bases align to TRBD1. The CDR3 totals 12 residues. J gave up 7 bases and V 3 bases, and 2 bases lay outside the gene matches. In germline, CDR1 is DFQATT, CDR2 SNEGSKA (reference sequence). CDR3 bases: TGCAGTGCTAGGACAGGGCCTGAAAAACTGTTTTTT. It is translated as CSARTGPEKLFF.